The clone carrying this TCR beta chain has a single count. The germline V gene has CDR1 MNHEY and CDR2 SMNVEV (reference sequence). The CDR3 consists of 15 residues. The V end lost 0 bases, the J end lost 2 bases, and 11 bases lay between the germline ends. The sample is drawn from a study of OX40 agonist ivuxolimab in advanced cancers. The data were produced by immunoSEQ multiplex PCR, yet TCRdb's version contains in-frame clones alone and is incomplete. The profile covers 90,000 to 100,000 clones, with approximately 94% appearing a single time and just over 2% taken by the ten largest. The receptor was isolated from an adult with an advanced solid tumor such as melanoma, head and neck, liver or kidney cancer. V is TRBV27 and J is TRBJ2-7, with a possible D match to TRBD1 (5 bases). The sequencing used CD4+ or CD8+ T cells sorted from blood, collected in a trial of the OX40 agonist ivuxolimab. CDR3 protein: CASSLSATATYEQYF. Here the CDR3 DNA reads TGTGCCAGCAGTTTATCGGCGACAGCTACCTACGAGCAGTACTTC.